This T cell receptor beta chain was identified in a study of OX40 agonist ivuxolimab in advanced cancers. Assay: immunoSEQ multiplex PCR; the TCRdb copy retains only in-frame clones and omits some. The sample includes about 79,000 clones, about 91% of them seen just once. Whole-study findings and limits: No determination was made of the antigen specificity of the expanded peripheral T cells.

V shed 6 bases and J 10 bases; nucleotides not matched to a gene: 5. The CDR3 loop spans 13 amino acids. From germline, CDR1 is LNHDA and CDR2 SQIVND (reference sequence). This clone was counted a single time. Its antigen is currently unknown. The clonotype originates from an adult with an advanced solid tumor such as melanoma, head and neck, liver or kidney cancer. Source: CD4+ or CD8+ T cells sorted from blood, taken in a trial of the OX40 agonist ivuxolimab. The chain has TRBV19 and TRBJ1-6; 8 bases align to TRBD1. In DNA form, the CDR3 reads TGTGCCAGTAGGGATCCAGGGGGCTCACCCCTCCACTTT. Translating gives CASRDPGGSPLHF. Full variable domain (outside the CDR3, taken from reference TRBV19 and TRBJ1-6): DGGITQSPKYLFRKEGQNVTLSCEQNLNHDAMYWYRQDPGQGLRLIYYSQIVNDFQKGDIAEGYSVSREKKESFPLTVTSAQKNPTAFYLCASRDPGGSPLHFGNGTRLTVT.